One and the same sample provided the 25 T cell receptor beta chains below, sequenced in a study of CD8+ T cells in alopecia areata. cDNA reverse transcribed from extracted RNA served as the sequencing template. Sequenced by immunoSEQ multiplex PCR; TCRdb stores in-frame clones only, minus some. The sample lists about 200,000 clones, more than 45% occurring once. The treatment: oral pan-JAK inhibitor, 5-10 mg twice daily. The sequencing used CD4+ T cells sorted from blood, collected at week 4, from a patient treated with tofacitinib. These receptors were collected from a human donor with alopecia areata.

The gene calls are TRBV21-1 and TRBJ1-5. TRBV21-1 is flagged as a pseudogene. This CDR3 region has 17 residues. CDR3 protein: CASSTRGEETRDQPQHF. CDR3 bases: TGTGCCAGCAGCACCCGGGGGGAAGAAACAAGAGATCAGCCCCAGCATTTT.

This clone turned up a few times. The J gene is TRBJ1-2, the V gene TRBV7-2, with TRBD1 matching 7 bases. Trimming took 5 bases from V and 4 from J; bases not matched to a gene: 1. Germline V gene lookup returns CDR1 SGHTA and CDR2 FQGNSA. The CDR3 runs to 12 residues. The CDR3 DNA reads TGTGCCAGCAGCCCAGGGGGCTATGGCTACACCTTC. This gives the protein CASSPGGYGYTF.

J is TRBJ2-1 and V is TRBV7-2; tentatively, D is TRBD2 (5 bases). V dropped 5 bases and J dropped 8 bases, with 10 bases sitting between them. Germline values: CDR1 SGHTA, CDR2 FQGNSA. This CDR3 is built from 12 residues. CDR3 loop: CASSQAVYEQFF. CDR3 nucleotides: TGTGCCAGCAGCCAAGCGGTGTATGAGCAGTTCTTC.

The chain's CDR3 is CASRTTGSSGANVLTF. The CDR3 DNA follows: TGTGCCAGTAGAACAACAGGGAGCTCTGGGGCCAACGTCCTGACTTTC. The chain carries TRBV19 and TRBJ2-6; a weak D match, TRBD1 (6 bases). V was cut by 6 bases and J by 0 bases, with 12 bases left in between. This CDR3 is built from 16 residues. CDR1 and CDR2 from the germline V gene are LNHDA and SQIVND (reference sequence).

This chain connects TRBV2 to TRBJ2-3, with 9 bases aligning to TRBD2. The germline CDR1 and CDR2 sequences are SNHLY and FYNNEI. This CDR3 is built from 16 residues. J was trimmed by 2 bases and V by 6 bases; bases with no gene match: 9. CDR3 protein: CASRLGTSRLTDTQYF. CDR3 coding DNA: TGTGCCAGCAGGCTAGGGACTAGCCGACTCACAGATACGCAGTATTTT. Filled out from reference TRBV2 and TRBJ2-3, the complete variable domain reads EPEVTQTPSHQVTQMGQEVILRCVPISNHLYFYWYRQILGQKVEFLVSFYNNEISEKSEIFDDQFSVERPDGSNFTLKIRSTKLEDSAMYFCASRLGTSRLTDTQYFGPGTRLTVL.

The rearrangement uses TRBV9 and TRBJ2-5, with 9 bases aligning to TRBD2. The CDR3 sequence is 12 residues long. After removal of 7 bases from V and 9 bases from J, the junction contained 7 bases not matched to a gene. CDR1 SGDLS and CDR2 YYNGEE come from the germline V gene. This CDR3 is CASGGLARSQYF. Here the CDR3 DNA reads TGTGCCAGCGGCGGACTAGCGCGTTCCCAGTACTTC.

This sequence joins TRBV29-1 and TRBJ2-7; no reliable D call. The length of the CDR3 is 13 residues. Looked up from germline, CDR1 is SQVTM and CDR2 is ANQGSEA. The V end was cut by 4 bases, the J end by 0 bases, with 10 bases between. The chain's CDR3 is CSVVPQRSYEQYF. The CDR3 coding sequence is TGCAGCGTTGTCCCACAGCGCTCCTACGAGCAGTACTTC.

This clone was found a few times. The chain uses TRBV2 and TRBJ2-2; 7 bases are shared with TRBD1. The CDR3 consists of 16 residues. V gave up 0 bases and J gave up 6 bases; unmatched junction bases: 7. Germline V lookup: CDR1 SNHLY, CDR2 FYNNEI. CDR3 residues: CASSEASQGVAGELFF. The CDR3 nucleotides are TGTGCCAGCAGTGAAGCGAGTCAGGGGGTCGCCGGGGAGCTGTTTTTT.

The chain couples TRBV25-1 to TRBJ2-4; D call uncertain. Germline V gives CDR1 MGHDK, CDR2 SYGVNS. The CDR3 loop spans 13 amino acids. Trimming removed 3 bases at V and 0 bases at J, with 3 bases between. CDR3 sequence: CASSDLAKNIQYF. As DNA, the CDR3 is TGTGCCAGCAGTGACCTAGCCAAAAACATTCAGTACTTC. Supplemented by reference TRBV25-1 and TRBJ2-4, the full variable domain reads EADIYQTPRYLVIGTGKKITLECSQTMGHDKMYWYQQDPGMELHLIHYSYGVNSTEKGDLSSESTVSRIRTEHFPLTLESARPSHTSQYLCASSDLAKNIQYFGAGTRLSVL.

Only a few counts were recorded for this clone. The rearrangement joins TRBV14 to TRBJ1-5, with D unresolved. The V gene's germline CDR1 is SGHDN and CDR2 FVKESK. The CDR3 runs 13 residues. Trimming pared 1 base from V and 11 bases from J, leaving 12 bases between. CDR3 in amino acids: CASSQVGEQTQHF. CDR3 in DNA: TGTGCCAGCAGCCAAGTCGGGGAGCAGACCCAGCATTTT.

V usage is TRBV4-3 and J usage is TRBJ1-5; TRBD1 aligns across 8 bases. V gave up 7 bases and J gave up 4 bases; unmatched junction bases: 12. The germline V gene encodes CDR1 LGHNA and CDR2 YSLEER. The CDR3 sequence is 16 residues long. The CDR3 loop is CASTEARGPGNQPQHF. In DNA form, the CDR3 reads TGCGCCAGCACCGAGGCCAGGGGGCCGGGGAATCAGCCCCAGCATTTT.

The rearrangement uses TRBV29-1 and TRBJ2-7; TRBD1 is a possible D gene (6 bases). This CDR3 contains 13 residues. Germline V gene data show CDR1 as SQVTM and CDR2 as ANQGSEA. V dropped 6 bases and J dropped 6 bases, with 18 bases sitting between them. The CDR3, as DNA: TGCAGCGTAATGACTCCACAGGGTCCCGAGCAGTACTTC. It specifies CSVMTPQGPEQYF.

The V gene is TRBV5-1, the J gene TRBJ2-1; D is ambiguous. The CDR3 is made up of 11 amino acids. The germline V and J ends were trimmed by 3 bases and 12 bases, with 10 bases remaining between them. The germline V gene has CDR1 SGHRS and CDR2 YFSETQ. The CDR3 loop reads CASSSQLRQFF. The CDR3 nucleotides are TGCGCCAGCAGCTCACAGCTTCGGCAGTTCTTC.

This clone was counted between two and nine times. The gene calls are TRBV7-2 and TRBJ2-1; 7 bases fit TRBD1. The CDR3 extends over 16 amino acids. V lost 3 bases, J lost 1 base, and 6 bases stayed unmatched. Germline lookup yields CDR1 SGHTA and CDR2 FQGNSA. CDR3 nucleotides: TGTGCCAGCAGCTTCACAGGGGCCCTATCCTACAATGAGCAGTTCTTC. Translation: CASSFTGALSYNEQFF.

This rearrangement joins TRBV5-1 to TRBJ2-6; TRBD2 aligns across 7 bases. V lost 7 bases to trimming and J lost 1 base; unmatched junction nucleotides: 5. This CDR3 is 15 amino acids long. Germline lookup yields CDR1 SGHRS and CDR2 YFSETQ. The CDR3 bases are TGCGCCAGCCGGGAGGCTGCATCTGGGGCCAACGTCCTGACTTTC. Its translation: CASREAASGANVLTF.

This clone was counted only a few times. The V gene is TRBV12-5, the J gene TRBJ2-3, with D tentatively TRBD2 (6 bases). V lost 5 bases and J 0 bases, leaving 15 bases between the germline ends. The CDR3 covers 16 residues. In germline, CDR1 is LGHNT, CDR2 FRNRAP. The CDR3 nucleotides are TGTGCTAGTGGTCTACAGCCCGGGACTAGCACAGATACGCAGTATTTT. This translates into CASGLQPGTSTDTQYF.

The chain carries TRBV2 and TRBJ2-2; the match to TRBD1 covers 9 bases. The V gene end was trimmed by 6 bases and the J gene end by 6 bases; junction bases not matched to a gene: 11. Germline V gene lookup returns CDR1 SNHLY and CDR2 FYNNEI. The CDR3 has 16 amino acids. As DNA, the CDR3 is TGTGCCAGCAGCTCGTTACCGGGACAGGGATCCGGGGAGCTGTTTTTT. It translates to CASSSLPGQGSGELFF.

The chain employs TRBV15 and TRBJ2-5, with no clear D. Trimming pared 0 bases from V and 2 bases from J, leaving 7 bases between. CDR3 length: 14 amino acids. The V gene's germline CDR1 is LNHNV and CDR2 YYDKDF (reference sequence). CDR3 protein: CATSRDSAQETQYF. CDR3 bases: TGTGCCACCAGCAGAGACTCAGCTCAAGAGACCCAGTACTTC.

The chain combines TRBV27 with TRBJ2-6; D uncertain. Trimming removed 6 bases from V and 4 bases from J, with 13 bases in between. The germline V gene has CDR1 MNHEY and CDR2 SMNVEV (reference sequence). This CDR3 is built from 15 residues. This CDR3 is CASSFQLGGANVLTF. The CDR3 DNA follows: TGTGCCAGCAGCTTCCAACTTGGAGGGGCCAACGTCCTGACTTTC.

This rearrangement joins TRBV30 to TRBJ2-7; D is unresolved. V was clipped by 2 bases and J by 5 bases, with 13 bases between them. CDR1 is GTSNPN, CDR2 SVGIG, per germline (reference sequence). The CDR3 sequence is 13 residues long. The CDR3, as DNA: TGTGCCTGGAGTCCGGGTACCACTGACGAGCAGTACTTC. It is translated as CAWSPGTTDEQYF.

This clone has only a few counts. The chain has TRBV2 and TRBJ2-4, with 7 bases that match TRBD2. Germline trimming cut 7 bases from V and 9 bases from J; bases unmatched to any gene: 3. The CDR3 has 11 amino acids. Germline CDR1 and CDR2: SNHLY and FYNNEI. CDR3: CASTGGSIQYF. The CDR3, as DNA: TGTGCCAGCACCGGGGGGAGCATTCAGTACTTC.

DNA of the CDR3: TGCGCCAGCAGCCAAGATCTGGGGACTAGCGGCACAGATACGCAGTATTTT. Protein product: CASSQDLGTSGTDTQYF. This chain links TRBV4-3 with TRBJ2-3; 10 positions match TRBD2. Germline CDR1 reads LGHNA; CDR2 reads YSLEER. This CDR3 is built from 17 residues. The J segment lost 1 base and the V segment lost 0 bases, leaving 4 bases of the junction unmatched.

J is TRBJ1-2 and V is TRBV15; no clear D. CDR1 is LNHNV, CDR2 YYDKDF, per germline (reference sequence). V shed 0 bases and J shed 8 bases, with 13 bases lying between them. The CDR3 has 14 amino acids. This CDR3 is CATSREFNNEGYTF. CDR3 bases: TGTGCCACCAGCAGAGAGTTTAACAATGAGGGCTACACCTTC.

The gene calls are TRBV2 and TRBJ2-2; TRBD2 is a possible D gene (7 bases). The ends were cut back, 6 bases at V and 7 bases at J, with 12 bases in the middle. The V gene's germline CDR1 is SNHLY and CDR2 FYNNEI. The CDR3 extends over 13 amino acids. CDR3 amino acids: CASSGGPNGELFF. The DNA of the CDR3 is TGTGCCAGCAGCGGGGGGCCTAACGGGGAGCTGTTTTTT.

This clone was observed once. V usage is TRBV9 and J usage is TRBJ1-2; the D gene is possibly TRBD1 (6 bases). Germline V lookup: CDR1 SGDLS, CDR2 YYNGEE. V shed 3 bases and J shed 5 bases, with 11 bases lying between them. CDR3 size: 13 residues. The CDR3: CASSAGDQYGYTF. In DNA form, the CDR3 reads TGTGCCAGCAGCGCAGGGGATCAATATGGCTACACCTTC. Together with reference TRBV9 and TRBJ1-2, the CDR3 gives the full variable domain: DSGVTQTPKHLITATGQRVTLRCSPRSGDLSVYWYQQSLDQGLQFLIQYYNGEERAKGNILERFSAQQFPDLHSELNLSSLELGDSALYFCASSAGDQYGYTFGSGTRLTVV.